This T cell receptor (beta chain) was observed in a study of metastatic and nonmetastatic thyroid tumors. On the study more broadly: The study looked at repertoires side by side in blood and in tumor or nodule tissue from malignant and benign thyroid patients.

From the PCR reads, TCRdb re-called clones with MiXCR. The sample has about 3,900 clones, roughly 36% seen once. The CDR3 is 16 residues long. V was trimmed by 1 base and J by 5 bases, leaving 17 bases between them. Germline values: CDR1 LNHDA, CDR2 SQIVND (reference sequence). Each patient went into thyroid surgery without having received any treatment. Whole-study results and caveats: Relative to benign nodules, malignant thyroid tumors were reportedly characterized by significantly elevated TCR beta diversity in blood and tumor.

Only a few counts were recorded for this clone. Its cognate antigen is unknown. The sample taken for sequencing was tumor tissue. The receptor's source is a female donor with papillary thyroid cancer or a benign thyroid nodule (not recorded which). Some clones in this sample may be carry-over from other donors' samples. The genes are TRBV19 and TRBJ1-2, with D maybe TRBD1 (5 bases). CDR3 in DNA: TGTGCCAGTAGTATAGCCCACGACAGTGGGGAGTATGGCTACACCTTC. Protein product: CASSIAHDSGEYGYTF.